This passage covers 23 T cell receptor beta chains from one sample sequenced in a study of T cell changes during pregnancy in multiple sclerosis. TCRdb keeps only in-frame clones here, not all; method: immunoSEQ multiplex PCR. The sample has fewer than 40,000 clones; roughly 88% are singletons. This specimen consisted of CD8+ T cells from peripheral blood mononuclear cells, obtained after pregnancy. The receptors stem from a female donor with multiple sclerosis, enrolled in a pregnancy study.

CDR3 sequence: CASSSRQGFHEQYF. The CDR3 coding sequence is TGTGCCAGCAGCTCCCGACAGGGGTTCCACGAGCAGTACTTC. V is TRBV13 and J is TRBJ2-7, with 8 bases lining up with TRBD1. J gave up 5 bases and V 4 bases, and 7 bases lay outside the gene matches. Germline assignment: CDR1 PRHDT and CDR2 FYEKMQ (reference sequence). The CDR3 extends over 14 amino acids.

The J gene is TRBJ2-7, the V gene TRBV7-6; 13 bases line up with TRBD2. V lost 4 bases, J lost 5 bases, and 5 bases stayed unmatched. Germline-derived CDR1 and CDR2 are SGHVS and FNYEAQ. This CDR3 has 15 residues. In DNA form, the CDR3 reads TGTGCCAGCAGCTCACTAGCGGGGGGGCCCAACGAGCAGTACTTC. It specifies CASSSLAGGPNEQYF.

The V gene is TRBV5-8, the J gene TRBJ1-4; 7 nucleotides agree with TRBD1. Germline loops: CDR1 SGHTS, CDR2 YDEGEE. Trimming removed 0 bases from V and 6 bases from J; junction bases left unmatched: 8. The CDR3 has 16 residues. For the CDR3, the DNA is TGTGCCAGCAGCTTGGGGGACAGCAGCCATTATGAAAAACTGTTTTTT. Protein sequence: CASSLGDSSHYEKLFF. Looking up the rest from reference TRBV5-8 and TRBJ1-4 gives the full variable domain: EAGVTQSPTHLIKTRGQQATLRCSPISGHTSVYWYQQALGLGLQFLLWYDEGEERNRGNFPPRFSGRQFPNYSSELNVNALELEDSALYLCASSLGDSSHYEKLFFGSGTQLSVL.

The chain combines TRBV5-8 with TRBJ2-2; 9 positions agree with TRBD1. Germline lookup yields CDR1 SGHTS and CDR2 YDEGEE. The J segment lost 5 bases and the V segment lost 4 bases, leaving 9 bases of the junction unmatched. The CDR3 runs to 16 residues. Here the CDR3 reads CASSLRTGVGTGELFF. The CDR3 region has the DNA TGTGCCAGCAGCCTACGGACAGGGGTGGGAACCGGGGAGCTGTTTTTT. Full variable domain (remainder filled in from reference TRBV5-8 and TRBJ2-2): EAGVTQSPTHLIKTRGQQATLRCSPISGHTSVYWYQQALGLGLQFLLWYDEGEERNRGNFPPRFSGRQFPNYSSELNVNALELEDSALYLCASSLRTGVGTGELFFGEGSRLTVL.

The rearrangement links TRBV19 to TRBJ1-2; 9 positions match TRBD1. The CDR3 contains 15 residues. The V gene's germline CDR1 is LNHDA and CDR2 SQIVND (reference sequence). The V gene end was trimmed by 5 bases and the J gene end by 3 bases; junction bases not matched to a gene: 7. CDR3 coding DNA: TGTGCCAGTAGTCCCTCGGGACAGGGAGACTATGGCTACACCTTC. It yields the protein CASSPSGQGDYGYTF.

The gene calls are TRBV7-9 and TRBJ1-6; no clear D gene. This CDR3 is built from 15 residues. Germline CDR1 SEHNR, CDR2 FQNEAQ (reference sequence). V was cut by 4 bases and J by 5 bases, with 12 bases left in between. The CDR3 DNA reads TGTGCCAGCAGCTCCCCCCCGGTCGATAATTCACCCCTCCACTTT. It yields the protein CASSSPPVDNSPLHF.

The V and J genes are TRBV15 and TRBJ2-1, with D possibly matching TRBD1 (6 bases). The CDR3 loop spans 15 amino acids. The V and J ends lost 5 bases and 8 bases respectively, with 19 bases between them. The V gene's germline CDR1 is LNHNV and CDR2 YYDKDF (reference sequence). The CDR3 bases are TGTGCCACCAGCTCCCCCTTGGACAGCGAGGATGAGCAGTTCTTC. This sequence encodes CATSSPLDSEDEQFF.

This chain connects TRBV6-1 to TRBJ1-2; 8 nucleotides match TRBD1. V lost 6 bases to trimming and J lost 7 bases; unmatched junction nucleotides: 13. Germline CDR1 and CDR2: MNHNS and SASEGT. CDR3 length equals 15 residues. The CDR3 sequence: CASRAPWDRILGYTF. The CDR3 DNA follows: TGTGCCAGCAGGGCCCCTTGGGACAGGATCCTTGGCTACACCTTC.

The chain combines TRBV9 with TRBJ2-3; 11 bases map to TRBD2. J was trimmed by 5 bases and V by 3 bases; bases with no gene match: 5. Germline CDR1 SGDLS, CDR2 YYNGEE. This CDR3 is built from 15 residues. CDR3 loop: CASSDSGGAIDTQYF. The CDR3 bases are TGTGCCAGCAGCGATAGCGGGGGGGCCATAGATACGCAGTATTTT.

The chain joins TRBV2 to TRBJ2-5; TRBD2 is a possible D gene (6 bases). Trimming pared 9 bases from V and 0 bases from J, leaving 11 bases between. This CDR3 has 13 residues. From germline, CDR1 is SNHLY and CDR2 FYNNEI. The CDR3 nucleotides are TGTGCCAGGAGACTAGAGAACCAAGAGACCCAGTACTTC. This encodes CARRLENQETQYF. The variable domain in full, with the rest retrieved from reference TRBV2 and TRBJ2-5, is EPEVTQTPSHQVTQMGQEVILRCVPISNHLYFYWYRQILGQKVEFLVSFYNNEISEKSEIFDDQFSVERPDGSNFTLKIRSTKLEDSAMYFCARRLENQETQYFGPGTRLLVL.

This sequence joins TRBV9 and TRBJ2-7, with D possibly TRBD1 on 6 matching bases. The CDR3 loop spans 12 amino acids. Trimming cost V 4 bases and J 3 bases, with 8 bases left between them. Germline-derived CDR1 and CDR2 are SGDLS and YYNGEE. The CDR3 nucleotides are TGTGCCAGCAGCCTGACAGGCTACGAGCAGTACTTC. This encodes CASSLTGYEQYF.

The J gene is TRBJ2-1, the V gene TRBV27; 7 bases are shared with TRBD2. Trimming at V came to 5 bases and at J to 5 bases, leaving 6 bases not matched to a gene. The CDR3 runs to 14 residues. The germline gives CDR1 MNHEY, CDR2 SMNVEV (reference sequence). Here the CDR3 reads CASSKERGDNEQFF. The CDR3 coding sequence is TGTGCCAGCAGTAAAGAGCGGGGAGACAATGAGCAGTTCTTC.

The chain combines TRBV4-3 with TRBJ2-7; the D is unclear. The CDR3 is 13 amino acids. Deletions cut 4 bases from V and 2 bases from J, with 9 bases between. Per germline, CDR1 LGHNA and CDR2 YSLEER. The CDR3 DNA reads TGCGCCAGCAGCCGAGACACGGCCTACGAGCAGTACTTC. This codes for CASSRDTAYEQYF.

The DNA of the CDR3 is TGTGCCAGCAGCCCCGATTTTAGACTAGCGGAGAGCTCCTACGAGCAGTACTTC. It is translated as CASSPDFRLAESSYEQYF. This rearrangement joins TRBV5-8 to TRBJ2-7; TRBD2 aligns across 9 bases. The CDR3 length is 18 residues. In germline, CDR1 is SGHTS, CDR2 YDEGEE. V was pared by 4 bases and J by 0 bases, with 14 bases of the junction left unmatched.

V gene TRBV7-8 combines with J gene TRBJ2-5; 8 nucleotides agree with TRBD1. The CDR3 runs 15 residues. V gave up 7 bases and J gave up 5 bases; unmatched junction bases: 12. Germline CDR1 SGHVS, CDR2 FQNEAQ. CDR3 DNA: TGTGCCAGCACCCATAACAGGGGGGAAGTGGAGACCCAGTACTTC. Its protein product is CASTHNRGEVETQYF.

The J gene is TRBJ2-7, the V gene TRBV9; TRBD1 aligns across 9 bases. The CDR3 length is 13 residues. After removal of 0 bases from V and 10 bases from J, the junction contained 5 bases not matched to a gene. Germline CDR1 SGDLS, CDR2 YYNGEE. The CDR3 loop is CASSVGRDREQYF. Here the CDR3 DNA reads TGTGCCAGCAGCGTAGGTAGGGACAGGGAACAGTACTTC.

This sequence joins TRBV27 and TRBJ1-5; TRBD1 matches at 7 bases. The length of the CDR3 is 16 residues. From germline, CDR1 is MNHEY and CDR2 SMNVEV (reference sequence). V was pared by 0 bases and J by 3 bases, with 5 bases of the junction left unmatched. In nucleotides, the CDR3 is TGTGCCAGCAGTTTATCCACAGGGGCGTACAATCAGCCCCAGCATTTT. Protein: CASSLSTGAYNQPQHF.

This clone was found once. The rearrangement uses TRBV15 and TRBJ2-3, with D tentatively TRBD1 (6 bases). The germline V gene encodes CDR1 LNHNV and CDR2 YYDKDF (reference sequence). The CDR3 runs 16 residues. V lost 4 bases, J lost 0 bases, and 14 bases lay in between. The CDR3 region is CATSNRVRASTDTQYF. The CDR3 nucleotides read TGTGCCACCAGCAACAGGGTTCGGGCAAGCACAGATACGCAGTATTTT.

The chain uses TRBV4-1 and TRBJ2-1; D is ambiguous. The CDR3 runs 14 residues. The germline gives CDR1 MGHRA, CDR2 YSYEKL. The ends were cut back, 0 bases at V and 3 bases at J, with 6 bases in the middle. CDR3 DNA sequence: TGCGCCAGCAGCCAAGAACAGAGCTACAATGAGCAGTTCTTC. Translation gives CASSQEQSYNEQFF.

The V call is TRBV5-8, the J call TRBJ1-2, with D maybe TRBD1 (6 bases). Trimming shortened V by 1 base and J by 4 bases, and 11 bases separated the two germline ends. Germline V lookup: CDR1 SGHTS, CDR2 YDEGEE. This CDR3 is built from 14 residues. CDR3 amino acids: CASSLMTGFYGYTF. The CDR3 nucleotides are TGTGCCAGCAGCTTGATGACAGGCTTCTATGGCTACACCTTC.

The chain joins TRBV29-1 to TRBJ1-1; TRBD1 matches 8 bases. The V and J ends lost 5 bases and 1 base, in that order; junction bases with no gene match: 6. The germline CDR1 and CDR2 sequences are SQVTM and ANQGSEA. This CDR3 has 14 amino acids. The CDR3 protein is CSVLGTGSNTEAFF. The CDR3 nucleotides are TGCAGCGTTCTTGGGACAGGCTCGAACACTGAAGCTTTCTTT.

The chain couples TRBV9 to TRBJ2-2; D ambiguous. This CDR3 region has 15 residues. The germline gives CDR1 SGDLS, CDR2 YYNGEE. V was pared by 4 bases and J by 1 base, with 11 bases between. CDR3 sequence (DNA): TGTGCCAGCAGCAGATGGGCTCAGAACACCGGGGAGCTGTTTTTT. It translates to CASSRWAQNTGELFF.

The CDR3 sequence: CASSDQGPISTDTQYF. CDR3 nucleotide sequence: TGTGCCAGCAGTGATCAGGGCCCAATTAGCACAGATACGCAGTATTTT. The gene calls are TRBV25-1 and TRBJ2-3, with TRBD1 as a possible D gene (5 bases). There are 16 residues in the CDR3. The V end was cut by 3 bases, the J end by 0 bases, with 13 bases between. Germline V gives CDR1 MGHDK, CDR2 SYGVNS.